This TCR beta chain was sequenced during a study of graft-versus-host responses after intestinal transplantation. Study-level points and caveats: Individuals carrying graft-donor T cell macrochimerism showed high graft-versus-host to host-versus-graft clonal ratios in allografts. There were GvH clones found in recipient marrow, and some of them appeared first in ileum or blood.

This clone occurred a few times. Responders (about 200,000, CFSE-labeled) met about 200,000 stimulators that were irradiated and violet-dye-labeled. The authors sorted proliferating CFSE-low CD3+CD4+ and CD3+CD8+ responders after the reaction. Clones were sequenced by immunoSEQ multiplex PCR, and TCRdb holds only the in-frame ones, with some missing. The sample lists about 6,400 clones, approximately 22% occurring once. Trimming cost V 3 bases and J 5 bases, with 9 bases left between them. Germline CDR1 SGHAT, CDR2 FQDESV (reference sequence). CDR3 length: 13 residues. This chain joins TRBV11-1 and TRBJ2-3; tentative D call: TRBD1 (6 bases). This TCR was sampled from a human patient who was an organ donor for intestinal transplantation. The sequencing here drew on alloreactive CD4+ T cells from a mixed lymphocyte reaction culture, taken before transplantation. The subset denotes: CFSE-low proliferating T cells sorted from approximately 6-day pre-transplant mixed lymphocyte reaction (GvH or HvG direction). The DNA for the CDR3 is TGTGCCAGCAGCTTTTACAGGGTAGATACGCAGTATTTT. Protein: CASSFYRVDTQYF.